Below, 26 T cell receptor beta chains from the same sample are listed, as sequenced in a study of post-analysis software for immune sequencing data. Points from the study as a whole: Five or six TRBV segments, including TRBV5-6, TRBV5-1 and TRBV20-1, were more frequent in patients than controls.

These TCRs' antigens remain unknown. Prepared TCR beta cDNA libraries contained unique molecular identifiers. TCRdb analysed the PCR reads with MiXCR anew, one entry per CDR3 protein. The top ten clones hold 11% of a sample with approximately 660,000 distinct CDR3 sequences, around 64% of them seen once. Specimen: blood. The receptors stem from a girl aged 2 to 10 with multiple sclerosis.

The rearrangement links TRBV18 to TRBJ2-5; D uncertain. The DNA matches TRBJ2-7 better at its end, which makes the J call doubtful. In germline, CDR1 is KGHSH, CDR2 LQKENI. CDR3 length equals 12 residues. In nucleotides, the CDR3 is TGTGCCAGCTCACCTAGGTCGGACGAGCAGTACTTC. It translates to CASSPRSDEQYF.

V gene TRBV7-9 combines with J gene TRBJ2-7, with D possibly being TRBD2 (6 bases). V was shortened by 4 bases and J by 0 bases, with 16 bases between the two germline ends. There are 16 residues in the CDR3. Germline assignment: CDR1 SEHNR and CDR2 FQNEAQ (reference sequence). The CDR3 is CASSSQGLRSSYEQYF. CDR3 in DNA: TGTGCCAGCAGCTCCCAGGGACTCAGGAGCTCCTACGAGCAGTACTTC. The full variable domain, rest sourced from reference TRBV7-9 and TRBJ2-7, is DTGVSQNPRHKITKRGQNVTFRCDPISEHNRLYWYRQTLGQGPEFLTYFQNEAQLEKSRLLSDRFSAERPKGSFSTLEIQRTEQGDSAMYLCASSSQGLRSSYEQYFGPGTRLTVT.

The rearrangement uses TRBV12-3 or TRBV12-4 and TRBJ1-2; no firm D call. The CDR3 is made up of 13 amino acids. The V end lost 3 bases, the J end lost 6 bases, and 11 bases lay between the germline ends. The CDR3 is CASSFEDGHGYTF. The CDR3, as DNA: TGTGCCAGCAGTTTTGAGGACGGCCATGGCTACACCTTC.

This chain connects TRBV2 to TRBJ1-5, with a weak D call TRBD1 (5 bases). V lost 6 bases, J lost 1 base, and 10 bases lay in between. CDR3 length: 14 residues. CDR1 SNHLY and CDR2 FYNNEI come from the germline V gene. The CDR3 coding sequence is TGTGCCAGCAGCAAGACAGAAAGCAATCAGCCCCAGCATTTT. This translates into CASSKTESNQPQHF.

The chain carries TRBV20-1 and TRBJ2-5; 7 bases line up with TRBD1. The length of the CDR3 is 15 residues. Germline values: CDR1 DFQATT, CDR2 SNEGSKA (reference sequence). Trimming cost V 4 bases and J 2 bases; bases outside gene matches: 10. The CDR3 loop reads CSATSLKDRQETQYF. DNA of the CDR3: TGCAGTGCTACCAGCCTTAAGGACAGGCAAGAGACCCAGTACTTC.

The chain links TRBV12-3 or TRBV12-4 to TRBJ2-3, with 9 bases fitting TRBD2. This CDR3 is built from 15 residues. V lost 10 bases and J lost 0; bases outside the gene matches: 8. CDR3 bases: TGTGCCACCCTAGCGGGGAAACCGAGCACAGATACGCAGTATTTT. It encodes CATLAGKPSTDTQYF.

V gene TRBV29-1 combines with J gene TRBJ2-1, with 8 bases matching TRBD2. V shed 7 bases and J 4 bases; nucleotides not matched to a gene: 9. This CDR3 region has 14 residues. The germline V gene encodes CDR1 SQVTM and CDR2 ANQGSEA. The CDR3: CSARIAGLYNEQFF. The CDR3 coding sequence is TGCAGCGCTCGTATAGCGGGATTATACAATGAGCAGTTCTTC.

The chain is built from TRBV6-5 and TRBJ1-2; 7 bases match TRBD1. The CDR3 consists of 15 residues. The germline V gene encodes CDR1 MNHEY and CDR2 SVGAGI. The J segment lost 5 bases and the V segment lost 4 bases, leaving 10 bases of the junction unmatched. CDR3 protein: CASSSTAGGRYGYTF. The DNA for the CDR3 is TGTGCCAGCAGTTCCACCGCAGGGGGTCGTTATGGCTACACCTTC.

CDR3 in amino acids: CSARDPGAGQETQYF. As DNA, the CDR3 is TGCAGTGCTAGAGACCCAGGGGCGGGCCAAGAGACCCAGTACTTC. This chain connects TRBV20-1 to TRBJ2-5, with a weak D call TRBD1 (6 bases). The germline CDR1 and CDR2 sequences are DFQATT and SNEGSKA (reference sequence). There are 15 residues in the CDR3. V lost 0 bases and J lost 1, with 12 bases in between.

J is TRBJ1-2 and V is TRBV4-3; D gene unclear. This CDR3 region has 15 residues. Germline values: CDR1 LGHNA, CDR2 YSLEER. With 0 bases removed from V and 2 bases from J, the gap between germline ends came to 10 bases. CDR3 sequence (DNA): TGCGCCAGCAGCCAAGAGCTCAGAGGAAACTATGGCTACACCTTC. Amino acids: CASSQELRGNYGYTF.

The chain combines TRBV30 with TRBJ2-1, with 12 bases that match TRBD2. Losses at the gene ends were 3 bases for V and 1 base for J; bases not matched to a gene: 13. CDR1 is GTSNPN and CDR2 is SVGIG in the germline V gene (reference sequence). This CDR3 contains 19 residues. The CDR3 protein is CAWRTTSGSHAGSYNEQFF. CDR3 nucleotide sequence: TGTGCCTGGAGGACGACTAGCGGGAGTCATGCAGGGTCCTACAATGAGCAGTTCTTC.

In this sample, this clonotype turned up a few times. The chain has TRBV29-1 and TRBJ2-1; D unresolved. Looked up from germline, CDR1 is SQVTM and CDR2 is ANQGSEA. The V end was cut by 3 bases, the J end by 9 bases, with 6 bases between. CDR3 length equals 10 residues. The CDR3 here is CSVDDGEQFF. The CDR3 coding sequence is TGCAGCGTTGACGACGGTGAGCAGTTCTTC.

This clonotype was seen more than once but under ten times. The chain has TRBV29-1 and TRBJ2-7, with 7 bases fitting TRBD2. The CDR3 contains 11 residues. Germline trimming cut 4 bases from V and 5 bases from J; bases unmatched to any gene: 2. The V gene's germline CDR1 is SQVTM and CDR2 ANQGSEA. The DNA of the CDR3 is TGCAGCGTTGTTCGGGGGGACGAGCAGTACTTC. Its translation is CSVVRGDEQYF.

This clonotype was detected only a few times. The rearrangement joins TRBV12-3 or TRBV12-4 to TRBJ2-5; no clear D. The DNA end is a closer match to TRBJ2-7, so the J assignment may be wrong. There are 12 residues in the CDR3. The CDR3 DNA follows: TGTGCCAGCAGTTATCCTGGCTACGAGCAGTACTTC. Translation gives CASSYPGYEQYF.

The chain uses TRBV12-3 or TRBV12-4 and TRBJ2-1; tentatively, D is TRBD1 (6 bases). V was cut by 7 bases and J by 8 bases, with 33 bases left in between. The CDR3 runs 19 residues. CDR3 sequence: CASTWTVGLGGSEGHEQFF. CDR3 coding DNA: TGTGCCAGCACTTGGACAGTGGGGCTTGGCGGGTCAGAGGGGCATGAGCAGTTCTTC.

The CDR3 DNA sequence: TGCGCCAGCAGCTTCGGGAAGATCGGGCAGTTCTTC. Translation: CASSFGKIGQFF. The V call is TRBV5-1, the J call TRBJ2-1, with D possibly TRBD2 on 5 matching bases. V was clipped by 2 bases and J by 12 bases, with 12 bases between them. The germline CDR1 and CDR2 sequences are SGHRS and YFSETQ. The CDR3 contains 12 residues. The complete variable domain, with remaining parts taken from reference TRBV5-1 and TRBJ2-1, reads KAGVTQTPRYLIKTRGQQVTLSCSPISGHRSVSWYQQTPGQGLQFLFEYFSETQRNKGNFPGRFSGRQFSNSRSEMNVSTLELGDSALYLCASSFGKIGQFFGPGTRLTVL.

The chain couples TRBV4-3 to TRBJ1-5; 8 bases agree with TRBD1. The germline CDR1 and CDR2 sequences are LGHNA and YSLEER. The CDR3 runs 14 residues. After removal of 0 bases from V and 5 bases from J, the junction contained 0 bases not matched to a gene. The CDR3 region is CASSQEQGDQPQHF. The CDR3, as DNA: TGCGCCAGCAGCCAAGAACAGGGGGATCAGCCCCAGCATTTT.

This clonotype was observed a handful of times. This chain joins TRBV20-1 and TRBJ2-7; TRBD2 aligns across 10 bases. This CDR3 region has 15 residues. Trimming at V came to 3 bases and at J to 2 bases, leaving 7 bases not matched to a gene. Per germline, CDR1 DFQATT and CDR2 SNEGSKA (reference sequence). In DNA, the CDR3 is TGCAGTGCTAGTGGTCTAGCGGGAGAGACCTACGAGCAGTACTTC. This codes for CSASGLAGETYEQYF.

This clonotype was observed a handful of times. This sequence joins TRBV29-1 and TRBJ2-1; TRBD2 is a possible D gene (6 bases). The CDR3 is 14 amino acids. The V end lost 4 bases, the J end lost 8 bases, and 18 bases lay between the germline ends. The germline V gene has CDR1 SQVTM and CDR2 ANQGSEA. DNA of the CDR3: TGCAGCGTTGTGGGCGGGATGTTGGGCGATGAGCAGTTCTTC. This encodes CSVVGGMLGDEQFF.

This chain uses TRBV6-1 with TRBJ2-7; D perhaps matches TRBD2 (6 bases). Germline assignment: CDR1 MNHNS and CDR2 SASEGT. The CDR3 loop spans 13 amino acids. V was clipped by 1 base and J by 6 bases, with 10 bases between them. For the CDR3, the DNA is TGTGCCAGCAGTGAAGGGACTATGAGCGAGCAGTACTTC. This codes for CASSEGTMSEQYF.

The chain is built from TRBV12-3 or TRBV12-4 and TRBJ1-5; D gene uncertain. Trimming took 0 bases from V and 11 from J, leaving 8 bases between them. This CDR3 has 12 amino acids. In DNA form, the CDR3 reads TGTGCCAGCAGTTTAGCAGACGGAACCCAGCATTTT. Encoded protein: CASSLADGTQHF.

This clonotype was seen a handful of times. This chain links TRBV25-1 with TRBJ2-3, with no clear D. Germline V gene lookup returns CDR1 MGHDK and CDR2 SYGVNS. The CDR3 is made up of 12 amino acids. V was trimmed by 2 bases and J by 4 bases, leaving 4 bases between them. CDR3 loop: CASSEISDTQYF. DNA for the CDR3: TGTGCCAGCAGTGAAATTTCAGATACGCAGTATTTT.

V and J are TRBV7-9 and TRBJ2-3; D unclear. CDR3 length equals 15 residues. Germline V lookup: CDR1 SEHNR, CDR2 FQNEAQ (reference sequence). Trimming took off 3 bases at V and 2 bases at J, with 12 bases between the two ends. CDR3 in DNA: TGTGCCAGCAGCTTTCCTACGGCTTACACAGATACGCAGTATTTT. It yields the protein CASSFPTAYTDTQYF.

This clonotype has more than one count but fewer than ten. The genes are TRBV20-1 and TRBJ1-2; D possibly corresponds to TRBD1 (6 bases). This CDR3 region has 14 residues. Per germline, CDR1 DFQATT and CDR2 SNEGSKA (reference sequence). Trimming removed 5 bases from V and 6 bases from J, with 19 bases in between. CDR3: CSAQETGRGNGYTF. CDR3 DNA sequence: TGCAGTGCTCAAGAGACAGGACGCGGTAATGGCTACACCTTC.

The sample holds a few counts of this clonotype. The rearrangement uses TRBV29-1 and TRBJ2-1; D may correspond to TRBD1 or TRBD2 (5 bases each). The CDR3 contains 14 residues. V was shortened by 4 bases and J by 8 bases, with 18 bases between the two germline ends. CDR1 and CDR2 (germline): SQVTM, ANQGSEA. CDR3 coding DNA: TGCAGCGTTGTAAGGTCAGGGAGTGGTGATGAGCAGTTCTTC. Protein product: CSVVRSGSGDEQFF.

The chain uses TRBV12-3 or TRBV12-4 and TRBJ2-3; 9 bases are a match to TRBD2. V trimming: 3 bases; J trimming: 6 bases; junction bases outside the gene matches: 10. CDR3 size: 16 residues. The CDR3 spells CASSFFLAGTLDTQYF. The CDR3 DNA sequence: TGTGCCAGCAGTTTCTTCCTAGCGGGGACCTTGGATACGCAGTATTTT.